A single sample is the source of the 24 T cell receptor beta chains below, sequenced in a study of blood T cell repertoires in COVID-19. Sequencing was performed with immunoSEQ multiplex PCR; in TCRdb, only in-frame clones are kept and a portion is missing. The data hold about 100,000 clones, with around 85% observed a single time. The sample consisted of peripheral blood. The receptors derive from a woman between 55 and 75 years old with acute or convalescent COVID-19.

The V gene is TRBV14, the J gene TRBJ1-2, with 7 positions matching TRBD1. Germline V gives CDR1 SGHDN, CDR2 FVKESK. The junction had 6 bases not matched to a gene; V was cut back by 1 base and J by 4 bases. The CDR3 sequence is 15 residues long. The CDR3 spells CASSQVGQLSYGYTF. The CDR3 DNA is TGTGCCAGCAGCCAAGTGGGACAGTTGAGCTATGGCTACACCTTC.

V is TRBV7-3 and J is TRBJ1-1; D unclear. Germline CDR1 reads SGHTA; CDR2 reads FQGTGA. V was trimmed by 2 bases and J by 1 base, leaving 11 bases between them. This CDR3 contains 15 residues. The DNA for the CDR3 is TGTGCCAGCAGCTTAGGCGGGCAGGCGAACACTGAAGCTTTCTTT. It codes for CASSLGGQANTEAFF.

The CDR3 protein is CAWTSSPGSSYEQYF. The CDR3 DNA is TGTGCCTGGACCTCTAGCCCTGGAAGTTCCTACGAGCAGTACTTC. V and J are TRBV30 and TRBJ2-7; D may be TRBD2 (5 bases). This CDR3 is built from 15 residues. Germline V CDR1 and CDR2: GTSNPN, SVGIG (reference sequence). Deletions cut 4 bases from V and 1 base from J, with 17 bases between.

V is TRBV5-5 and J is TRBJ2-1; maybe TRBD2 (6 bases). The CDR3 is made up of 14 amino acids. Germline loops: CDR1 SGHKS, CDR2 YYEKEE (reference sequence). V lost 0 bases to trimming and J lost 8 bases, with 12 bases between them. The CDR3 DNA is TGTGCCAGCAGCTTGGAGACGGGGGTCGATGAGCAGTTCTTC. Its translation: CASSLETGVDEQFF.

As regards this clone: This sample also contains other DNA sequences that code for the same CDR3. V is TRBV6-5 and J is TRBJ1-5, with TRBD1 matching over 9 bases. CDR1 is MNHEY and CDR2 is SVGAGI in the germline V gene. The J segment lost 4 bases and the V segment lost 2 bases, leaving 0 bases of the junction unmatched. CDR3 length: 14 residues. CDR3 in amino acids: CASSYDRGNQPQHF. The DNA for the CDR3 is TGTGCCAGCAGTTACGACAGGGGGAATCAGCCCCAGCATTTT.

The chain uses TRBV9 and TRBJ1-6, with 9 bases aligning to TRBD1. Per the germline V gene, CDR1 is SGDLS and CDR2 is YYNGEE. The ends lost 4 bases at V and 9 bases at J; junction bases unmatched: 8. The CDR3 consists of 15 residues. This CDR3 reads CASSQTQGAGSPLHF. Here the CDR3 DNA reads TGTGCCAGCAGCCAGACACAGGGGGCCGGTTCACCCCTCCACTTT.

The rearrangement joins TRBV7-2 to TRBJ2-2, with 7 bases identical to TRBD1. In germline, CDR1 is SGHTA, CDR2 FQGNSA. The CDR3 is 18 residues long. V lost 6 bases and J lost 4; bases outside the gene matches: 17. The CDR3 spells CASSPTGRQGPGTGELFF. DNA of the CDR3: TGTGCCAGCAGTCCAACCGGACGACAGGGCCCAGGCACCGGGGAGCTGTTTTTT. The variable domain in full, completed from reference TRBV7-2 and TRBJ2-2, reads GAGVSQSPSNKVTEKGKDVELRCDPISGHTALYWYRQSLGQGLEFLIYFQGNSAPDKSGLPSDRFSAERTGGSVSTLTIQRTQQEDSAVYLCASSPTGRQGPGTGELFFGEGSRLTVL.

This clone was counted once. V usage is TRBV19 and J usage is TRBJ2-3, with D possibly matching TRBD1 (6 bases). V was shortened by 1 base and J by 3 bases, with 14 bases between the two germline ends. The germline V gene has CDR1 LNHDA and CDR2 SQIVND (reference sequence). This CDR3 is built from 16 residues. CDR3 nucleotides: TGTGCCAGTAGTATAGGCAGGGGACCAGCGACAGATACGCAGTATTTT. Translation: CASSIGRGPATDTQYF. The variable domain in full, with the rest retrieved from reference TRBV19 and TRBJ2-3, is DGGITQSPKYLFRKEGQNVTLSCEQNLNHDAMYWYRQDPGQGLRLIYYSQIVNDFQKGDIAEGYSVSREKKESFPLTVTSAQKNPTAFYLCASSIGRGPATDTQYFGPGTRLTVL.

The J gene is TRBJ1-2, the V gene TRBV12-3 or TRBV12-4, with no clear D. V lost 5 bases and J 4 bases, leaving 11 bases between the germline ends. The CDR3 length is 13 residues. The CDR3 here is CASSRRGSYGYTF. Here the CDR3 DNA reads TGTGCCAGCAGTCGTCGAGGAAGCTATGGCTACACCTTC.

The V gene is TRBV6-6, the J gene TRBJ1-1; D is possibly TRBD1 (5 bases). CDR1 and CDR2 from the germline V gene are MNHNY and SVGAGI (reference sequence). The CDR3 length is 13 residues. V was trimmed by 5 bases and J by 4 bases, leaving 11 bases between them. The CDR3 sequence is CASSINGGTEAFF. In DNA form, the CDR3 reads TGTGCCAGCAGTATTAACGGGGGCACTGAAGCTTTCTTT.

This sequence joins TRBV2 and TRBJ2-1; unclear D gene. V shed 4 bases and J shed 9 bases, with 7 bases lying between them. This CDR3 region has 11 residues. CDR1 and CDR2 (germline): SNHLY, FYNNEI. The CDR3 nucleotides are TGTGCCAGCAGTGGGGCTGCTGAGCAGTTCTTC. Translation: CASSGAAEQFF.

The rearrangement uses TRBV4-2 and TRBJ1-4; D not certain. Germline assignment: CDR1 LGHNA and CDR2 YNFKEQ. Trimming left V 2 bases short and J 0 bases short, with 7 bases between. The CDR3 is 15 amino acids. The CDR3 reads CASSQQQTTNEKLFF. The CDR3 DNA is TGTGCCAGCAGCCAACAACAGACAACTAATGAAAAACTGTTTTTT.

The CDR3 DNA is TGTGCCAGCAGGGAACCCACAGGGGTTGGTAATCAGCCCCAGCATTTT. It translates to CASREPTGVGNQPQHF. The chain recombines TRBV6-1 with TRBJ1-5; 7 nucleotides agree with TRBD1. The CDR3 sequence is 16 residues long. Germline-derived CDR1 and CDR2 are MNHNS and SASEGT. The trim removed 6 bases at V and 4 bases at J, leaving 12 bases unmatched.

The chain couples TRBV10-3 to TRBJ1-1; 8 bases agree with TRBD1. The ends lost 6 bases at V and 0 bases at J; junction bases unmatched: 3. Germline V gives CDR1 ENHRY, CDR2 SYGVKD. The CDR3 consists of 14 residues. The DNA for the CDR3 is TGTGCCATCAGGGGGACAGGTTTGAACACTGAAGCTTTCTTT. Protein sequence: CAIRGTGLNTEAFF.

The chain links TRBV6-2 or TRBV6-3 to TRBJ2-7; D uncertain. V dropped 0 bases and J dropped 4 bases, with 16 bases sitting between them. The germline V gene encodes CDR1 MNHEY and CDR2 SVGEGT. This CDR3 has 16 amino acids. The CDR3, as DNA: TGTGCCAGCAGTTACTCGATATCGGGTTACTCGTACGAGCAGTACTTC. This translates into CASSYSISGYSYEQYF.

J is TRBJ1-1 and V is TRBV5-4; tentatively, D is TRBD1 (6 bases). Trimming pared 0 bases from V and 4 bases from J, leaving 13 bases between. Germline V gives CDR1 SGHNT, CDR2 YYREEE (reference sequence). The CDR3 consists of 15 residues. This chain's CDR3 is CASSLELGGATEAFF. CDR3 in DNA: TGTGCCAGCAGCTTGGAGCTAGGGGGGGCCACTGAAGCTTTCTTT. Using reference TRBV5-4 and TRBJ1-1 for the parts outside the CDR3, the full variable domain is ETGVTQSPTHLIKTRGQQVTLRCSSQSGHNTVSWYQQALGQGPQFIFQYYREEENGRGNFPPRFSGLQFPNYSSELNVNALELDDSALYLCASSLELGGATEAFFGQGTRLTVV.

The chain is built from TRBV6-1 and TRBJ1-1; TRBD1 matches at 9 bases. Germline V gives CDR1 MNHNS, CDR2 SASEGT. V lost 4 bases and J lost 0; bases outside the gene matches: 6. This CDR3 is built from 16 residues. CDR3 loop: CASSGWDRAVNTEAFF. In DNA form, the CDR3 reads TGTGCCAGCAGTGGTTGGGACAGGGCGGTGAACACTGAAGCTTTCTTT.

The chain has TRBV6-4 and TRBJ2-2; perhaps TRBD1 as D (6 bases). Trimming took off 6 bases at V and 1 base at J, with 9 bases between the two ends. The CDR3 totals 14 residues. Germline CDR1 MRHNA, CDR2 SNTAGT. The CDR3 region is CASRRTENTGELFF. Here the CDR3 DNA reads TGTGCCAGCAGACGGACAGAGAACACCGGGGAGCTGTTTTTT.

The chain recombines TRBV4-1 with TRBJ2-5, with D maybe TRBD2 (5 bases). V was pared by 3 bases and J by 5 bases, with 13 bases between. The CDR3 runs 14 residues. Germline CDR1 MGHRA, CDR2 YSYEKL. CDR3 DNA sequence: TGCGCCAGCAGCCAGCGGGTCCTAAGGGAGACCCAGTACTTC. This gives the protein CASSQRVLRETQYF.

The V and J genes are TRBV7-2 and TRBJ2-7; 11 bases map to TRBD2. With V trimmed by 4 bases and J by 2 bases, 10 bases remained unmatched. This CDR3 is 17 amino acids long. The V gene's germline CDR1 is SGHTA and CDR2 FQGNSA. The CDR3 coding sequence is TGTGCCAGCAGCTGGAAGATAGCGGGAGGGGGCCCCTACGAGCAGTACTTC. Translated, it gives CASSWKIAGGGPYEQYF.

This rearrangement joins TRBV13 to TRBJ2-7; D remains ambiguous. Germline V gene lookup returns CDR1 PRHDT and CDR2 FYEKMQ (reference sequence). V was trimmed by 5 bases and J by 2 bases, leaving 16 bases between them. The CDR3 consists of 15 residues. The CDR3 DNA reads TGTGCCAGCAGCACCCCCCTACAGCCCCCCTACGAGCAGTACTTC. This encodes CASSTPLQPPYEQYF.

V usage is TRBV28 and J usage is TRBJ2-1; D not certain. The germline CDR1 and CDR2 sequences are MDHEN and SYDVKM. The CDR3 sequence is 13 residues long. V lost 5 bases and J 14 bases, leaving 19 bases between the germline ends. CDR3 sequence (DNA): TGTGCCAGCAGTCCGATAAGCATTACTGTGAAGTTCTTC. It translates to CASSPISITVKFF.

This clone is a singleton in its sample. V usage is TRBV28 and J usage is TRBJ1-2, with 8 bases identical to TRBD1. The germline V gene encodes CDR1 MDHEN and CDR2 SYDVKM. V gave up 2 bases and J gave up 8 bases; unmatched junction bases: 4. This CDR3 has 13 residues. DNA for the CDR3: TGTGCCAGCAGTTTACAGGGGGCGCGAGGCTACACCTTC. It is translated as CASSLQGARGYTF.

V usage is TRBV11-3 and J usage is TRBJ2-7; TRBD1 matches at 9 bases. Trimming removed 5 bases from V and 4 bases from J; junction bases left unmatched: 12. CDR3 length equals 16 residues. Germline-derived CDR1 and CDR2 are SGHNT and YENEEA. As DNA, the CDR3 is TGTGCCAGCAGCCCTAGGGGACAGGGCCCCTTGTACGAGCAGTACTTC. Residues: CASSPRGQGPLYEQYF.